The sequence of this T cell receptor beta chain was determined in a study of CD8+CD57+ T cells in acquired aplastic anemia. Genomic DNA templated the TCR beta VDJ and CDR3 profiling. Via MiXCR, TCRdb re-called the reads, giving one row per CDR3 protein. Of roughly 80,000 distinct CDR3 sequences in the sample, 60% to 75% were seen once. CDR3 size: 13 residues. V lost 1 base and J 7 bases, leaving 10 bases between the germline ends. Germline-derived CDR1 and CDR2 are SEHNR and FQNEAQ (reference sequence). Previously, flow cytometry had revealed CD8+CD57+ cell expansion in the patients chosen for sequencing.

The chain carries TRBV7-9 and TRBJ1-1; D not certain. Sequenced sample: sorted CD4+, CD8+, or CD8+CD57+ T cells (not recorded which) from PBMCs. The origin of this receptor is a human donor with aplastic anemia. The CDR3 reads CASSLDLTVEAFF. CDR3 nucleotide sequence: TGTGCCAGCAGCTTAGATTTGACGGTTGAAGCTTTCTTT.